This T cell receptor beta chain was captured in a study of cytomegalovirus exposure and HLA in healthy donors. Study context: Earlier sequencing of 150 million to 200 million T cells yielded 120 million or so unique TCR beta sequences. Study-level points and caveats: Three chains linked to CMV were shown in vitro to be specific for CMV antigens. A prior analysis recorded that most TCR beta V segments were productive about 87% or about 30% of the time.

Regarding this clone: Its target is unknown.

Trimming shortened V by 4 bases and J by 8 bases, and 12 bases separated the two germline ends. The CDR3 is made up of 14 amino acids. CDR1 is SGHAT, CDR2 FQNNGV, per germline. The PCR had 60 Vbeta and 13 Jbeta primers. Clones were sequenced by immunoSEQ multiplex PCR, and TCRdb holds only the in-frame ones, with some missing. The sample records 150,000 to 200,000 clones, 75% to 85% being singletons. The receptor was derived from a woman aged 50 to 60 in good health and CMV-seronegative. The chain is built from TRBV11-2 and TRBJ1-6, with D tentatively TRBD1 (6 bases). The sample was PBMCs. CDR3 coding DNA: TGTGCCAGCAGCTCGGACAGTGACTATTCACCCCTCCACTTT. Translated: CASSSDSDYSPLHF.